The text below deals with one T cell receptor (beta chain). What it recognizes is unknown. This entry belongs to a study of T cell repertoires in cytomegalovirus infection. Background on the study: Indicated by public TCR beta signatures were CMV infection and matching HLA type. The study's findings and limits: HLA-C-restricted CMV clonotypes gave the most frequent clonotype in two of eight donors. Frequencies of public TCR beta families were cumulated, and this identified carriers of CMV plus the relevant HLA.

J gave up 2 bases and V 3 bases, and 6 bases lay outside the gene matches. Germline-derived CDR1 and CDR2 are LGHNA and YSLEER. This CDR3 contains 16 residues. Each CDR3 protein is one row after TCRdb ran MiXCR on the reads. The profile shows about 400,000 distinct CDR3 sequences, around 18% of them singletons. Source material: PBMCs. The genes are TRBV4-3 and TRBJ2-1; 8 bases agree with TRBD1. The receptor comes from a human donor in good health (CMV status not recorded). Some clones in this sample may be carry-over from other donors' samples. CDR3 sequence: CASSHDGTGTYNEQFF. CDR3 bases: TGCGCCAGCAGCCACGACGGGACAGGAACCTACAATGAGCAGTTCTTC.